This T cell receptor (beta chain) was captured by sequencing in a study of cytomegalovirus exposure and HLA in healthy donors. Across the whole study: Counted in an early data release were approximately 85 million unique TCRs from HLA-typed donors. Of about 390 genotyped donors, around 80% grouped in the Caucasian-associated ancestry cluster.

Concerning this clone: Its antigen is not known.

Both 60 Vbeta primers and 13 Jbeta primers went into the PCR. Clones were read by immunoSEQ multiplex PCR, and TCRdb kept only the in-frame ones, dropping some. The sample contains 150,000 to 200,000 clones, roughly 80% of which appear only once. Study outcomes and limitations: Upon later analysis, TCR association rates were observed to vary by HLA locus, being highest for DRB1 and lowest for HLA-C.

Germline lookup yields CDR1 SGHDT and CDR2 YYEEEE. There are 13 residues in the CDR3. The V end lost 0 bases, the J end lost 8 bases, and 11 bases lay between the germline ends. This sequence joins TRBV5-6 and TRBJ1-2; tentatively, D is TRBD1 (6 bases). The sequencing input was PBMCs. The TCR originated in a boy aged 5-17 years in good health and CMV-seronegative. For the CDR3, the DNA is TGTGCCAGCAGCTTGGACAGGGCTTACGGCTACACCTTC. Translating gives CASSLDRAYGYTF.